The entry below gives a single T cell receptor beta chain sequence along with its context. The target of this receptor is not known. No base-level quality is on record; no much larger clone is a single base apart. Read against the paper, the sample's time point label means: baseline before first vaccination. Vaccinee samples came from UK trials COV001 and COV002, including a single-blind randomized controlled phase 2/3 trial of AZD1222 (ChAdOx1 nCoV-19) in healthy adults. For TCRbeta chain sequencing, PBMC samples from trial participants were taken at day 0 and at day 28 after the second dose. The sample originates from a study of T cell responses to AZD1222 COVID-19 vaccine (dated by TCRdb to about 2021). Background on the whole study: AZD1222 recipients with second doses at about 4 weeks or about 12 weeks were pooled, because spike-specific TCR depth and breadth did not differ between schedules. TCR sequencing covered roughly 230 trial participants: around 210 given two doses of AZD1222 and about 26 given two doses of MenACWY control vaccine. Trial participants were enrolled by age into subgroups of 18-55, 56-69 and 70-plus years, and around 150, 29 and 61 TCR-sequenced participants, respectively, were included in these subgroups.

The CDR3 regions of human TCRbeta chains were subjected to immunosequencing. In the paper's pipeline: TCRs in the repertoires were matched against a reference library of SARS-CoV-2-specific TCRs that had been generated with the MIRA antigen-specificity platform. Breadth meant the fraction of unique TCRs that were SARS-CoV-2-associated, whereas depth meant the fraction of total T cells that were SARS-CoV-2-associated. Using the MIRA data, every spike-specific TCR was mapped to the spike region that the TCR reacted to and assigned to either a CD4 or a CD8 class. Log10-transformed breadth and depth values were compared by one-way ANOVA with Sidak's multiple comparisons tests. TCRdb stores this immuneACCESS table with in-frame sequences only. Part of the clones is absent; in the studies checked, under half of the shortfall reflects unresolved V genes, and no reason is known for the rest. V, J and clone size are taken as reported in that table, and D and trimming were inferred from the DNA itself. This sample lists about 110,000 clones; 90% to 95% were detected once. The top ten clonotypes cover 2.2% of the sample.

V drops 5 bases and J drops 4 bases, leaving 8 bases in between. From the germline V gene, CDR1 is SQVTM and CDR2 is ANQGSEA. The CDR3 numbers 12 residues from cysteine through phenylalanine. Kept here is only the CDR3 DNA, which spans 36 bases and is read in frame from base 1. Study-wide findings and limitations: Participants were mostly white British, with more females than males. The authors suggested clonal diversity may have been underestimated. The whole spike protein was spanned by vaccine-associated CD4 TCRs, and dominant responses were seen in regions 160-218 and 743-854. After two AZD1222 doses, spike-specific TCR breadth and depth were significantly higher than at day 0 and than in MenACWY recipients. Conclusions about previously exposed vaccinees are limited, since just five or six AZD1222 recipients were seropositive for SARS-CoV-2 at baseline. Reportedly, close to half of the unique spike-specific TCRs recognized epitopes lying outside the regions that are mutated in the B.1.351 and B.1.1.7 variants. Because no day 14 peak-response samples were available, the repertoires could be characterized only after the peak T cell response. In the small 56-69-year group, the increase in depth fell short of significance, most likely because of low power.

The clonotype originates from an adult in good health. The sequenced sample was peripheral blood, obtained on day 0 of AZD1222 vaccination. This chain is built from TRBV29-1 and TRBJ1-4, with the identity of the D gene unclear. The DNA is TGCAGCGTTTACAGCGTTAATGAAAAACTGTTTTTT. Translated, it gives CSVYSVNEKLFF.